This entry lists 20 T cell receptor beta chains sequenced from one sample in a study of blood T cells in healthy people across ages. Then a second PCR, running roughly 7 to 11 cycles, was carried out with a sample-barcoded 5' primer and a J-beta primer mix. TCRdb called the 5' RACE reads again in MiXCR, with one record for every CDR3 protein. The sample contains hundreds of thousands of distinct CDR3 sequences, under 35% of which appear only once. The sequencing input was blood. These receptors were obtained from a woman of 80 years or more in good health.

Points on this clonotype: Germline is not matched at one junction end, which may reflect a read error. The rearrangement uses TRBV28 and TRBJ2-5; TRBD2 might be the D (7 bases). From germline, CDR1 is MDHEN and CDR2 SYDVKM. The CDR3 is 13 amino acids. The CDR3, as DNA: TGTGCCGGCAGGGGACTACAGCAAGAGACCCAGTACTTC. This encodes CAGRGLQQETQYF.

About this clonotype itself: A much larger clone lies a single base off, so this may be a read error. This chain uses TRBV6-5 with TRBJ2-3; D remains ambiguous. CDR3 length: 13 amino acids. CDR1 and CDR2 from the germline V gene are MNHEY and SVGAGI. CDR3 protein: CAGSFASPDTQYF. As DNA, the CDR3 is TGTGCCGGCAGTTTCGCCAGCCCAGATACGCAGTATTTT.

This clonotype was seen repeatedly, ten times or more. The CDR3 DNA reads as TGTGCCAGCAGTTCAGGGGCCCAAAACATTCAGTACTTC. This sequence encodes CASSSGAQNIQYF. The chain joins TRBV6-4 to TRBJ2-4; D may be TRBD1 (6 bases). The ends were cut back, 5 bases at V and 5 bases at J, with 10 bases in the middle. Germline V gives CDR1 MRHNA, CDR2 SNTAGT. The CDR3 has 13 residues.

This clonotype showed up many times. The chain joins TRBV15 to TRBJ2-3; TRBD2 matches at 8 bases. The CDR3 has 18 residues. CDR1 is LNHNV, CDR2 YYDKDF, per germline (reference sequence). V shed 3 bases and J 0 bases; nucleotides not matched to a gene: 11. CDR3 in amino acids: CATSSPNTGLVSTDTQYF. DNA of the CDR3: TGTGCCACCAGCAGCCCCAACACGGGACTAGTGAGCACAGATACGCAGTATTTT.

V and J are TRBV19 and TRBJ2-5; TRBD2 aligns across 9 bases. In germline, CDR1 is LNHDA, CDR2 SQIVND (reference sequence). This CDR3 is built from 19 residues. With V trimmed by 5 bases and J by 2 bases, 18 bases remained unmatched. The CDR3 DNA is TGTGCCAGTAGTGAGTTCCCGGGCGGGGGGGCCCCCCAACAAGAGACCCAGTACTTC. It translates to CASSEFPGGGAPQQETQYF.

In this sample, this clonotype turned up many times. The chain couples TRBV7-6 to TRBJ2-1; D not certain. Germline V gene data show CDR1 as SGHVS and CDR2 as FNYEAQ. CDR3 length: 13 amino acids. Between the trimmed V and J ends, which lost 5 bases and 4 bases, there was a span of 9 bases. Here the CDR3 reads CASSLETYNEQFF. The CDR3 DNA follows: TGTGCCAGCAGCCTGGAGACATACAATGAGCAGTTCTTC.

As regards this clonotype: Germline and junction disagree at one end, which may indicate a read error. The chain recombines TRBV7-2 with TRBJ1-4; TRBD1 agrees at 7 bases. Germline CDR1 is SGHTA and CDR2 is FQGNSA. The CDR3 covers 17 residues. CDR3 bases: TGTGCCAGCAGCTTCATGGGACAGAGAACTCTTAATGAAAAACGGTTTTTT. Protein product: CASSFMGQRTLNEKRFF.

On this clonotype: Mismatch with germline at one junction end may stem from a read error. V usage is TRBV12-3 or TRBV12-4 and J usage is TRBJ2-3; 8 nucleotides match TRBD2. The CDR3 extends over 14 amino acids. The CDR3 DNA reads TGTGCCAGCAGTTCCGCGGGGGGCGCAGATACGGAGTATTTC. Its translation: CASSSAGGADTEYF.

Points on this clonotype: Since a much larger clone is just one base distant, this may be a read error. This rearrangement joins TRBV6-2 or TRBV6-3 to TRBJ2-7, with 7 bases fitting TRBD1. V lost 6 bases to trimming and J lost 3 bases; unmatched junction nucleotides: 8. This CDR3 comprises 14 residues. In germline, CDR1 is MNHEY, CDR2 SVGEGT. CDR3 amino acids: CASSIGQDSYEQYF. CDR3 DNA sequence: TGTGCCAGCAGCATAGGACAGGATAGCTACGAGCAGTACTTC.

A word on this clonotype: A read error is possible here, since a much larger clone lies one base away. J is TRBJ2-3 and V is TRBV6-2 or TRBV6-3; no reliable D call. Trimming took off 11 bases at V and 5 bases at J, with 14 bases between the two ends. The CDR3 has 12 amino acids. CDR1 and CDR2 (germline): MNHEY, SVGEGT. The CDR3: CAGTKRGDTQYF. The CDR3 DNA is TGTGCCGGCACCAAAAGAGGAGATACGCAGTATTTT.

This clonotype was found a few times. The chain recombines TRBV7-6 with TRBJ2-7; maybe TRBD1 (6 bases). The CDR3 covers 13 residues. V was trimmed by 3 bases and J by 5 bases, leaving 11 bases between them. Per the germline V gene, CDR1 is SGHVS and CDR2 is FNYEAQ. CDR3 DNA sequence: TGTGCCAGCAGCTTTGGCCGACAGGACGAGCAGTACTTC. This translates into CASSFGRQDEQYF.

In this sample, this clonotype turned up a few times. The V gene is TRBV11-2, the J gene TRBJ2-5; a weak D match, TRBD2 (6 bases). CDR1 is SGHAT and CDR2 is FQNNGV in the germline V gene. With 5 bases removed from V and 4 bases from J, the gap between germline ends came to 14 bases. This CDR3 region has 14 residues. The CDR3, as DNA: TGTGCCAGCAGCCGCATGGGGGGTTCAGAGACCCAGTACTTC. Its protein is CASSRMGGSETQYF.

This clonotype was observed at least ten times. V is TRBV20-1 and J is TRBJ2-5; D possibly corresponds to TRBD1 (6 bases). Between the trimmed V and J ends, which lost 0 bases and 5 bases, there was a span of 19 bases. CDR1 and CDR2 from the germline V gene are DFQATT and SNEGSKA (reference sequence). There are 16 residues in the CDR3. CDR3 sequence reads: CSARDLKGTLGETQYF. CDR3 in DNA: TGCAGTGCTAGAGATTTAAAAGGGACACTTGGCGAGACCCAGTACTTC.

The V gene is TRBV19, the J gene TRBJ2-5; the D gene could be TRBD1 or TRBD2 (5 bases each). The germline CDR1 and CDR2 sequences are LNHDA and SQIVND (reference sequence). V was trimmed by 3 bases and J by 7 bases, leaving 18 bases between them. This CDR3 spans 15 amino acids. The CDR3 protein is CASSILGAEGRTQYF. CDR3 nucleotides: TGTGCCAGTAGTATTCTCGGGGCTGAGGGTCGGACCCAGTACTTC.

This clonotype was found many times. The chain has TRBV7-2 and TRBJ2-6; no clear D. Looked up from germline, CDR1 is SGHTA and CDR2 is FQGNSA. V was pared by 4 bases and J by 15 bases, with 10 bases between. CDR3 size: 11 residues. For the CDR3, the DNA is TGTGCCAGCAGCTCATCTCTTCACCTGACTTTC. Encoded protein: CASSSSLHLTF.

This clonotype came up many times. The rearrangement uses TRBV4-3 and TRBJ1-2; D may be TRBD1 (5 bases). CDR1 and CDR2 from the germline V gene are LGHNA and YSLEER. V lost 0 bases and J lost 8, with 16 bases in between. This CDR3 region has 15 residues. CDR3: CASSQDLLPGWGYTF. The CDR3 nucleotides read TGCGCCAGCAGCCAAGATCTCCTCCCAGGGTGGGGCTACACCTTC.

This clonotype was observed a few times. The chain joins TRBV20-1 to TRBJ1-6; 10 nucleotides align to TRBD1. Trimming cost V 2 bases and J 5 bases; bases outside gene matches: 6. The CDR3 spans 16 residues. Germline CDR1 is DFQATT and CDR2 is SNEGSKA (reference sequence). As DNA, the CDR3 is TGCAGTGCTAGAACCGGGACAGGGGCGAATAATTCACCCCTCCACTTT. This sequence encodes CSARTGTGANNSPLHF.

This clonotype was recorded many times. The chain carries TRBV6-2 or TRBV6-3 and TRBJ2-5; D perhaps matches TRBD1 (6 bases). The ends were cut back, 6 bases at V and 2 bases at J, with 16 bases in the middle. The length of the CDR3 is 15 residues. Looked up from germline, CDR1 is MNHEY and CDR2 is SVGEGT. The CDR3 region has the DNA TGTGCCAGCAGCCCCTGGGGGCGATTTCAAGAGACCCAGTACTTC. Translated, it gives CASSPWGRFQETQYF.

This clonotype was recorded at least ten times. The V and J genes are TRBV4-3 and TRBJ2-3, with 7 positions matching TRBD2. J was trimmed by 5 bases and V by 1 base; bases with no gene match: 3. The germline V gene has CDR1 LGHNA and CDR2 YSLEER. The CDR3 covers 14 residues. CDR3 region: CASSQAGGGDTQYF. As DNA, the CDR3 is TGCGCCAGCAGCCAAGCGGGGGGAGGAGATACGCAGTATTTT.

The chain has TRBV27 and TRBJ1-6; D unresolved. Trimming took off 7 bases at V and 8 bases at J, with 12 bases between the two ends. CDR3 size: 13 residues. Germline V lookup: CDR1 MNHEY, CDR2 SMNVEV (reference sequence). CDR3 amino acids: CASNDGIYSPLHF. CDR3 sequence (DNA): TGTGCCAGCAACGACGGGATTTATTCACCCCTCCACTTT.